This is a list of T cell receptor beta chains from one sample in a study of cytomegalovirus exposure and HLA in healthy donors. Data came from immunoSEQ multiplex PCR; TCRdb stores just in-frame clones and leaves some out. The sample records 120,000 or so clones, about two thirds being singletons. What was sequenced was PBMCs. The receptors here all came from a man aged 25-45 years in good health and CMV-seronegative. Both conserved end residues are part of each CDR3. Fields, in order: clone size, V gene, D gene, J gene, CDR3 protein, CDR3 DNA. The D gene is left open where the match is weak. Clone size is shown for a subset of rows, as once, few, many or a class of expanded clone.

>-|TRBV19|-|TRBJ1-4
CASSMGLAAINEKLFF
TGTGCCAGTAGTATGGGTTTAGCAGCTATTAATGAAAAACTGTTTTTT
>few|TRBV7-3|-|TRBJ2-5
CASSPNTETQYF
TGTGCCAGCAGCCCTAATACGGAGACCCAGTACTTC
>-|TRBV7-8|TRBD2|TRBJ2-7
CASSSLAGGNSYEQYF
TGTGCCAGCAGCTCTCTAGCGGGGGGGAACTCCTACGAGCAGTACTTC
>-|TRBV6-6|-|TRBJ1-6
CASSYEGGNSPLHF
TGTGCCAGCAGTTACGAGGGGGGGAATTCACCCCTCCACTTT
>-|TRBV27|TRBD2|TRBJ2-7
CAVGATSGIEQYF
TGTGCAGTTGGGGCGACTAGCGGCATTGAGCAGTACTTC
>-|TRBV11-2|TRBD2|TRBJ2-1
CASSFRGGPYNEQFF
TGTGCCAGCAGCTTCCGGGGGGGCCCTTACAATGAGCAGTTCTTC
>once|TRBV4-1|-|TRBJ1-5
CASSQEFPGNQPQHF
TGCGCCAGCAGCCAAGAGTTTCCGGGAAACCAGCCCCAGCATTTT
>-|TRBV18|TRBD1|TRBJ2-7
CASSPRQGGTEQYF
TGTGCCAGCTCGCCCCGACAGGGTGGGACCGAGCAGTACTTC
>-|TRBV18|-|TRBJ2-1
CASSPQGGEQFF
TGTGCCAGCTCACCCCAGGGGGGTGAGCAGTTCTTC
>-|TRBV28|-|TRBJ1-2
CASTPGNYGYTF
TGTGCCAGTACCCCGGGTAACTATGGCTACACTTTC
>once|TRBV15|TRBD1|TRBJ1-1
CATSDRVNRRLNTEAFF
TGTGCCACGTCGGACAGGGTAAATCGTCGGCTGAACACTGAAGCTTTCTTT
>-|TRBV2|TRBD2|TRBJ2-7
CASSSSGASPSYEQYF
TGTGCCAGCAGTTCTAGCGGGGCTAGCCCCTCCTACGAGCAGTACTTC
>-|TRBV29-1|TRBD2|TRBJ2-3
CSERGLTDTQYF
TGCAGCGAGCGGGGGCTCACAGATACGCAGTATTTT
>-|TRBV19|-|TRBJ2-3
CASSPRAYTDTQYF
TGTGCCAGTAGTCCCAGGGCTTACACAGATACGCAGTATTTT
>few|TRBV2|TRBD1|TRBJ2-7
CASLRDRGDEQYF
TGTGCCAGCCTCCGGGACAGGGGAGACGAGCAGTACTTC
>-|TRBV6-6|TRBD1|TRBJ2-7
CASSYLGTGYYEQYF
TGTGCCAGCAGTTATCTCGGGACAGGTTACTACGAGCAGTACTTC
>-|TRBV5-6|-|TRBJ1-1
CASSGPLGGYERPNTEAFF
TGTGCCAGCAGCGGCCCACTCGGGGGTTACGAACGACCTAACACTGAAGCTTTCTTT
>-|TRBV19|TRBD2|TRBJ2-1
CASSIGLAGDNEQFF
TGTGCCAGTAGTATAGGCCTAGCGGGGGACAATGAGCAGTTCTTC
>-|TRBV28|TRBD1|TRBJ1-4
CASRSGTAAMKGLFF
TGTGCCAGCAGATCCGGGACAGCGGCAATGAAGGGATTGTTTTTT
>-|TRBV9|TRBD2|TRBJ2-3
CASSTLAGASADTQYF
TGTGCCAGCAGCACGCTAGCGGGGGCCTCTGCAGATACGCAGTATTTT
>-|TRBV7-9|-|TRBJ2-7
CASSFKSEQYF
TGTGCCAGCAGCTTCAAGAGCGAGCAGTACTTC
>-|TRBV6-1|TRBD1|TRBJ1-6
CASSGTGDNSPLHF
TGTGCCAGCAGTGGGACAGGAGATAATTCACCCCTCCACTTT
>once|TRBV2|-|TRBJ2-5
CASSGGGTVLQETQYF
TGTGCCAGCAGTGGAGGAGGGACCGTCCTACAAGAGACCCAGTACTTC
>-|TRBV7-9|-|TRBJ2-6
CASTSRGSGANVLTF
TGTGCCAGCACCTCACGGGGGTCTGGGGCCAACGTCCTGACTTTC
>-|TRBV4-1|-|TRBJ2-7
CASSPRDTDYEQYF
TGCGCCAGCAGCCCCCGGGACACTGACTACGAGCAGTACTTC
>-|TRBV7-9|TRBD2|TRBJ2-1
CASSLEERGYPYNEQFF
TGTGCCAGCAGCTTAGAGGAGCGGGGATATCCCTACAATGAGCAGTTCTTC
>few|TRBV30|-|TRBJ2-6
CATSGAGANVLTF
TGTGCCACGTCAGGGGCTGGGGCCAACGTCCTGACTTTC
>-|TRBV28|-|TRBJ1-1
CASSLAIGNTEAFF
TGTGCCAGCAGTTTAGCGATTGGGAACACTGAAGCTTTCTTT
>few|TRBV6-1|TRBD2|TRBJ2-1
CASSDSLAGLFDNEQFF
TGTGCCAGCAGTGACAGCCTAGCGGGATTATTTGACAATGAGCAGTTCTTC
>-|TRBV2|TRBD2|TRBJ2-1
CASRVLAGLGEQFF
TGTGCCAGCAGGGTACTAGCGGGGTTGGGTGAGCAGTTCTTC
>-|TRBV11-3|TRBD2|TRBJ2-7
CASPLAGAYEQYF
TGTGCCAGCCCCCTAGCGGGGGCCTACGAGCAGTACTTC
>-|TRBV28|-|TRBJ2-3
CAPQGQDTQYF
TGTGCCCCCCAGGGGCAAGATACGCAGTATTTT
>-|TRBV5-8|-|TRBJ1-5
CASSSSGVWPQHF
TGTGCCAGCAGCTCCTCGGGGGTATGGCCCCAGCATTTT
>-|TRBV5-4|TRBD1|TRBJ2-7
CASSLFGTGAYEQYF
TGTGCCAGCAGCTTATTCGGGACAGGGGCCTACGAGCAGTACTTC
>-|TRBV4-3|TRBD1|TRBJ1-1
CASSQVGQGNTEAFF
TGCGCCAGCAGCCAAGTTGGACAGGGGAACACTGAAGCTTTCTTT